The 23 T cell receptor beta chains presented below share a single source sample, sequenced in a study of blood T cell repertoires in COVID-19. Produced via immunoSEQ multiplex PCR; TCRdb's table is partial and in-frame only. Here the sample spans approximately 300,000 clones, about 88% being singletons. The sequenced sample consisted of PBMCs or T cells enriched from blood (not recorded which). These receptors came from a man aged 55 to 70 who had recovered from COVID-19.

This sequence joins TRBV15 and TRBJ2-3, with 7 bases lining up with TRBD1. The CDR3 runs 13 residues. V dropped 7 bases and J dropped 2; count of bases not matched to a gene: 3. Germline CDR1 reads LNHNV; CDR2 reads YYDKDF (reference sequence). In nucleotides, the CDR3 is TGTGCCACCAACAGGGGCTTCACAGATACGCAGTATTTT. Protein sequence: CATNRGFTDTQYF. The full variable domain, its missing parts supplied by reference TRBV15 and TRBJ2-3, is DAMVIQNPRYQVTQFGKPVTLSCSQTLNHNVMYWYQQKSSQAPKLLFHYYDKDFNNEADTPDNFQSRRPNTSFCFLDIRSPGLGDTAMYLCATNRGFTDTQYFGPGTRLTVL.

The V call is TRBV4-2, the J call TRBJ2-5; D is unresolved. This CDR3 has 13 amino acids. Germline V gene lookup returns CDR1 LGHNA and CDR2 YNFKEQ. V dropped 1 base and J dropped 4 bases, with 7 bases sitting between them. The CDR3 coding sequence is TGTGCCAGCAGCCAAGTGTTATTAGAGACCCAGTACTTC. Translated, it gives CASSQVLLETQYF.

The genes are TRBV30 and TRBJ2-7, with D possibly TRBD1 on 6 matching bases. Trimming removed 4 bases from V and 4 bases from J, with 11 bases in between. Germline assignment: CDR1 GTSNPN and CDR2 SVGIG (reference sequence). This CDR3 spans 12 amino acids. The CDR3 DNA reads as TGTGCCTGGATGAAGGGGGTTTACGAGCAGTACTTC. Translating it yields CAWMKGVYEQYF.

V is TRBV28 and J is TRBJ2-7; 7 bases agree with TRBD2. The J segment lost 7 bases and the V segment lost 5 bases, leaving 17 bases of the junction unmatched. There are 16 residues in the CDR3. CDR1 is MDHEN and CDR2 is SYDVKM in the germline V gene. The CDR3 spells CASSPAGKGGPGEQYF. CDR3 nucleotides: TGTGCCAGCAGTCCCGCGGGGAAGGGAGGGCCTGGGGAGCAGTACTTC.

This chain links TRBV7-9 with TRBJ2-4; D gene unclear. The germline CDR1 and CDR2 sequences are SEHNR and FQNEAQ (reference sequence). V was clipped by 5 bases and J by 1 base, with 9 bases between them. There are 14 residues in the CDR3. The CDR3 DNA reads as TGTGCCAGCAGCCCTCTATCCGCCAAAAACATTCAGTACTTC. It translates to CASSPLSAKNIQYF.

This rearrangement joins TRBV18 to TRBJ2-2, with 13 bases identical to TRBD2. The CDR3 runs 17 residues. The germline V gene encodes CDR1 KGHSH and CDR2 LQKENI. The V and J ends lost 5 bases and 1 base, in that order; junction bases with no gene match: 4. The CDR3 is CASSSGTSGKNTGELFF. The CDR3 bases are TGTGCCAGCTCATCTGGGACTAGCGGGAAGAACACCGGGGAGCTGTTTTTT.

The CDR3 DNA is TGTGCCATCAGTGGACAGGGAAGCGACGAGCAGTACTTC. It yields the protein CAISGQGSDEQYF. The chain joins TRBV10-3 to TRBJ2-7; 7 bases match TRBD1. The CDR3 extends over 13 amino acids. Germline loops: CDR1 ENHRY, CDR2 SYGVKD. With 4 bases clipped from V and 5 bases from J, the junction kept 5 bases outside the gene matches.

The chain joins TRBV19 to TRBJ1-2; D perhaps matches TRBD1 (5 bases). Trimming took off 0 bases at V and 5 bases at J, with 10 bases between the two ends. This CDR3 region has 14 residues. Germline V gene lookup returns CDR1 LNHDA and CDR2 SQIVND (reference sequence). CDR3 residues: CASSIDPTAYGYTF. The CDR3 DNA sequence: TGTGCCAGTAGTATAGATCCGACAGCATATGGCTACACCTTC.

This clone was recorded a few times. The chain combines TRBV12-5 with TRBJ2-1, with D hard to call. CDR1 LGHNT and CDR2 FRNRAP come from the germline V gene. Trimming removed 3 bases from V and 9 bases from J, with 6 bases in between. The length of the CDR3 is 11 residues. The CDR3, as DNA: TGTGCTAGTGGTTTTGGGCGTGAGCAGTTCTTC. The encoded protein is CASGFGREQFF.

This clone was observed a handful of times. The CDR3 DNA reads as TGTGCCAGCAGCTTAGACCTAGCGGGTCTCCAAGAGACCCAGTACTTC. This encodes CASSLDLAGLQETQYF. V is TRBV11-3 and J is TRBJ2-5; 8 bases agree with TRBD2. Losses at the gene ends were 0 bases for V and 1 base for J; bases not matched to a gene: 4. CDR3 length: 16 amino acids. Germline CDR1 and CDR2: SGHNT and YENEEA.

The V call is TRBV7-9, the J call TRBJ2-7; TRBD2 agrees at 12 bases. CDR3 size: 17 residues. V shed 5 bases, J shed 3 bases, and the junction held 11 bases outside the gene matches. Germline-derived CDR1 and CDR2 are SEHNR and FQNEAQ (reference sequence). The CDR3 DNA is TGTGCCAGCAGCCCCATCAGTACACTAGCGGGAGGCTACGAGCAGTACTTC. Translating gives CASSPISTLAGGYEQYF.

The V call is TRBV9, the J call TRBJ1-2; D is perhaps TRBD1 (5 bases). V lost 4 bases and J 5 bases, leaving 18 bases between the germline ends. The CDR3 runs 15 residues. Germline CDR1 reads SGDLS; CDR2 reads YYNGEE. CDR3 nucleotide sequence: TGTGCCAGCAGCAGTAGTTTCGGACAAGTATATGGCTACACCTTC. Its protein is CASSSSFGQVYGYTF.

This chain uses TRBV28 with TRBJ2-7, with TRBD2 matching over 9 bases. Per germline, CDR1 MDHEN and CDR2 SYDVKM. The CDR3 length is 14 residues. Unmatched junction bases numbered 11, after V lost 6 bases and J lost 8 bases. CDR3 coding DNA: TGTGCCAGCAGGGTAGCGGGAGCGAGGGATAAGCAGTACTTC. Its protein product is CASRVAGARDKQYF.

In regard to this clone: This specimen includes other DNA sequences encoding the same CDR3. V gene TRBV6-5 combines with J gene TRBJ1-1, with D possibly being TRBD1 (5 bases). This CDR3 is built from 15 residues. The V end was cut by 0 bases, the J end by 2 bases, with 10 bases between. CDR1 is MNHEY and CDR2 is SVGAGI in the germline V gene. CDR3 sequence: CASSYSWQGNTEAFF. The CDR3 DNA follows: TGTGCCAGCAGTTACTCTTGGCAGGGCAACACTGAAGCTTTCTTT.

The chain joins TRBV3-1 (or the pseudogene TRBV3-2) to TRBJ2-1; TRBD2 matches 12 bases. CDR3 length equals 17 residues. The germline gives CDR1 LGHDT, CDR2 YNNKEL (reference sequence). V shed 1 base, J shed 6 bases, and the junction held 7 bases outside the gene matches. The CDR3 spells CASSQGTGLAGPNEQFF. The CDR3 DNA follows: TGTGCCAGCAGCCAAGGAACGGGACTAGCGGGCCCCAATGAGCAGTTCTTC.

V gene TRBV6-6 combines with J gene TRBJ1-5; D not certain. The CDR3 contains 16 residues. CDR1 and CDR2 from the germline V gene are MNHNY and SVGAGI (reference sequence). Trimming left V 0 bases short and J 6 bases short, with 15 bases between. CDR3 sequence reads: CASSYSMRDPPQPQHF. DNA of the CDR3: TGTGCCAGCAGTTACTCGATGAGGGATCCCCCTCAGCCCCAGCATTTT.

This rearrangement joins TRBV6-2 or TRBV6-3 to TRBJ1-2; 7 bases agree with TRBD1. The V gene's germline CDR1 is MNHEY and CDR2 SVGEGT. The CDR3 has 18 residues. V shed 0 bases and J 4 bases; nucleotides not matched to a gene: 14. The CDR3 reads CASSYSSRVGTAIYGYTF. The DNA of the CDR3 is TGTGCCAGCAGTTACTCGAGCCGGGTCGGGACAGCAATCTATGGCTACACCTTC.

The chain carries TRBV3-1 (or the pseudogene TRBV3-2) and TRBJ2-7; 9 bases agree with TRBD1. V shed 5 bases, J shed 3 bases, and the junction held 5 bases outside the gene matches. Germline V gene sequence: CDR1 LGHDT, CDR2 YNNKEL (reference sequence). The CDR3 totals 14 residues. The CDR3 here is CASSTGQGNYEQYF. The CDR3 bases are TGTGCCAGCAGCACGGGACAGGGTAACTACGAGCAGTACTTC.

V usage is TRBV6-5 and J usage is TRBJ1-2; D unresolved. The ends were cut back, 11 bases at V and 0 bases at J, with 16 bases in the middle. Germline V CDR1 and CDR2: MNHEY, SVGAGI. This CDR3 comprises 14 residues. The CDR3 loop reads CAARGRVSNYGYTF. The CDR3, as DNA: TGTGCCGCCCGAGGCCGGGTGTCTAACTATGGCTACACCTTC.

In DNA, the CDR3 is TGTGCCTGGGGACGGCAGGGGAGCAATCAGCCCCAGCATTTT. Translation: CAWGRQGSNQPQHF. This chain links TRBV30 with TRBJ1-5; tentative D call: TRBD1 (6 bases). Deletions cut 5 bases from V and 1 base from J, with 12 bases between. The CDR3 runs 14 residues. The germline V gene has CDR1 GTSNPN and CDR2 SVGIG (reference sequence).

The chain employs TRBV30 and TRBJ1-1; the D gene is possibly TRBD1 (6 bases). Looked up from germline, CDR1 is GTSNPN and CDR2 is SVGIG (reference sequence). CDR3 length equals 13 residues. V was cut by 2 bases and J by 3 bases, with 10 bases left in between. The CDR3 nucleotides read TGTGCCTGGAGTTCGGGGGGCCACACTGAAGCTTTCTTT. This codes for CAWSSGGHTEAFF.

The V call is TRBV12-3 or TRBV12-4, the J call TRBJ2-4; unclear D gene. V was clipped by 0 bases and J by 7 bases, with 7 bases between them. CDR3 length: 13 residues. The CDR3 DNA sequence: TGTGCCAGCAGTTTAGCTGGCAGGAACATTCAGTACTTC. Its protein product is CASSLAGRNIQYF.

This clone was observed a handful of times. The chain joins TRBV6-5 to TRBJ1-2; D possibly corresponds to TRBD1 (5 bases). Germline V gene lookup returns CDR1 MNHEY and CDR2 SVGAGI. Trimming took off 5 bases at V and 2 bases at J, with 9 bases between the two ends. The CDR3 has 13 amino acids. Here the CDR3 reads CASSMTDNYGYTF. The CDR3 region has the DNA TGTGCCAGCAGTATGACAGACAACTATGGCTACACCTTC.